The rows below give T cell receptor beta chains drawn from one sample of a study of control samples from healthy donors and cancer patients. Assay used: immunoSEQ multiplex PCR; TCRdb lists only in-frame clones, some missing. This table holds 80,000 to 100,000 clones, 80% to 95% found once. Sequencing was performed on blood. All receptors derive from a human donor in good health. The donor label of this sample is uncertain. Both conserved end residues are part of each CDR3. A D gene is named only where the DNA matches it firmly. Only part of the rows carry a size: once, few, many, or a class if the clone is expanded.

v_gene	abundance	j_gene	d_gene	CDR3nt	CDR3aa
TRBV19	.	TRBJ2-3	TRBD1	TGTGCCAGTACCAAGACAGGGGATACAGATACGCAGTATTTT	CASTKTGDTDTQYF
TRBV20-1	.	TRBJ2-1	.	TGCAGTGCTAGTCCCGGACTGTACCACCACCAGTTCTTC	CSASPGLYHHQFF
TRBV10-2	.	TRBJ2-1	.	TGCGCCAGCAGTGGATTTACGGCGAACAATGAGCAGTTCTTC	CASSGFTANNEQFF
TRBV30	.	TRBJ1-6	TRBD1	TGTGCCTGGAGTGCCCTCTCAGGGGGATGGAATTCACCCCTCCACTTT	CAWSALSGGWNSPLHF
TRBV5-1	.	TRBJ2-2	.	TGCGCCAGCAGCTTGGCTCTGAGGGGTAACACCGGGGAGCTGTTTTTT	CASSLALRGNTGELFF
TRBV5-1	.	TRBJ2-3	.	TGCGCCAGCAGCTTGGCCTCGGTAGCGGCAACAGATACGCAGTATTTT	CASSLASVAATDTQYF
TRBV14	once	TRBJ1-3	.	TGTGCCAGCAGCCAACAGGGAGGTGGAAACACCATATATTTT	CASSQQGGGNTIYF
TRBV11-2	.	TRBJ2-5	TRBD2	TGTGCCAGCAGTCCCGGGACTAGAACCGACGGCAGGGAGACCCAGTACTTC	CASSPGTRTDGRETQYF
TRBV27	.	TRBJ1-4	TRBD1	TGTGCCAGCACCCATTACAGGGGGATGAAAAGGCTGTTTTTT	CASTHYRGMKRLFF
TRBV2	.	TRBJ1-4	.	TGTGCCAGCAGTGACCAACTCGGTGAAAAACTGTTTTTT	CASSDQLGEKLFF
TRBV5-6	.	TRBJ2-1	.	TGTGCCAGCAGCTTGGGCCCCCTACAGGGTTTCAATGAGCAGTTCTTC	CASSLGPLQGFNEQFF
TRBV6-2/TRBV6-3	.	TRBJ2-3	.	TGTGCCAGCAGTCTGACTAGGACAGATACGCAGTATTTT	CASSLTRTDTQYF
TRBV6-1	.	TRBJ2-2	TRBD1	TGTGCCAGCAGTGTGGGACAGGGGGCTTACACCGGGGAGCTGTTTTTT	CASSVGQGAYTGELFF
TRBV11-3	.	TRBJ1-2	.	TGTGCCAGCAGCGGGGCTAACTATGGCTACACCTTC	CASSGANYGYTF
TRBV2	.	TRBJ1-3	TRBD1	TGTGCCAGCAGGACGACAGGGGTTCCCTCTGGAAACACCATATATTTT	CASRTTGVPSGNTIYF
TRBV5-4	.	TRBJ1-3	.	TGTGCCAGCAGACCCCAGGCAGGAAACACCATATATTTT	CASRPQAGNTIYF
TRBV6-6	.	TRBJ1-2	.	TGTGCCAGCAGGTCCAGGGATGGCTACACCTTC	CASRSRDGYTF
TRBV27	.	TRBJ2-7	TRBD2	TGTGCCAGCAGTTTATACCCCCCTTTAGGGACTACAGCGGCCTACGAGCAGTACTTC	CASSLYPPLGTTAAYEQYF
TRBV19	.	TRBJ2-2	TRBD2	TGTGCCAGTAGTGTAAATAGCGGGGGTGGCACCGGGGAGCTGTTTTTT	CASSVNSGGGTGELFF
TRBV12-5	.	TRBJ1-2	.	TGTGCTAGTGGTTTGGTACATCAACCGGGACTCGGCGGGGGCTACACCTTC	CASGLVHQPGLGGGYTF
TRBV9	.	TRBJ2-3	TRBD2	TGTGCCAGCAGCGCGTCAGCGGGGGACACAGATACGCAGTATTTT	CASSASAGDTDTQYF
TRBV11-1	.	TRBJ1-1	TRBD1	TGTGCCAGCAGCTTAGGGGACAGTAGCCACACTGAAGCTTTCTTT	CASSLGDSSHTEAFF
TRBV10-3	.	TRBJ2-1	.	TGTGCCATCAGGGCGGGGAATGAGCAGTTCTTC	CAIRAGNEQFF